This is a list of T cell receptor beta chains from one sample in a study of blood T cell repertoires in COVID-19. Sequenced by immunoSEQ multiplex PCR; TCRdb stores in-frame clones only, minus some. The table lists around 200,000 clones, 70% to 90% of them singletons. Sequencing used PBMCs or T cells enriched from blood (not recorded which). These TCRs come from a woman aged 40-49 years with acute COVID-19. Each CDR3 is given with its conserved first and last residue. D genes are given only for firm matches. Clone sizes are given selectively: once, few, many, or a class where the clone is expanded.

TRBD1,TRBJ2-2,few,TRBV7-8,CASSFHPVSTGVGTGELFF,TGTGCCAGCAGCTTTCATCCGGTCTCTACAGGGGTTGGTACCGGGGAGCTGTTTTTT
TRBD1,TRBJ2-1,.,TRBV5-4,CASSLGAGQGAYNEQFF,TGTGCCAGCAGCCTTGGGGCGGGACAGGGGGCTTACAATGAGCAGTTCTTC
.,TRBJ1-2,.,TRBV6-5,CASSYSRGNYGYTF,TGTGCCAGCAGTTACTCCAGGGGCAACTATGGCTACACCTTC
TRBD2,TRBJ2-7,.,TRBV5-8,CASAGTSGKYEQYF,TGTGCCAGCGCGGGGACTAGCGGGAAGTACGAGCAGTACTTC
TRBD1,TRBJ1-1,once,TRBV11-2,CASSLESLRAGGGEAFF,TGTGCCAGCAGCTTAGAAAGCCTCCGGGCAGGGGGAGGAGAAGCTTTCTTT
.,TRBJ2-5,.,TRBV5-4,CASSLDWRETQYF,TGTGCCAGCAGCTTGGATTGGAGGGAGACCCAGTACTTC
TRBD2,TRBJ2-2,few,TRBV3-1/TRBV3-2,CASSLAGGRELFF,TGTGCCAGCAGCCTAGCGGGAGGCAGGGAGCTGTTTTTT
.,TRBJ1-4,.,TRBV19,CASKSPFNEKLFF,TGTGCCAGTAAAAGCCCGTTTAATGAAAAACTGTTTTTT
.,TRBJ1-1,.,TRBV5-4,CASSSGRNTEAFF,TGTGCCAGCAGTTCCGGGAGGAACACTGAAGCTTTCTTT
.,TRBJ1-2,few,TRBV9,CASSVEGGHYGYTF,TGTGCCAGCAGCGTAGAGGGAGGTCACTATGGCTACACCTTC
.,TRBJ1-5,.,TRBV2,CASSEATRKPQHF,TGTGCCAGCAGTGAAGCGACCAGGAAGCCCCAGCATTTT
TRBD1,TRBJ1-1,.,TRBV9,CASSAVPQGVNTEAFF,TGTGCCAGCAGCGCAGTCCCCCAGGGGGTGAACACTGAAGCTTTCTTT
.,TRBJ1-1,few,TRBV7-9,CASSLWQGEAFF,TGTGCCAGCAGCCTATGGCAGGGGGAAGCTTTCTTT
TRBD1,TRBJ1-2,.,TRBV25-1,CASSEISGGDHYGYTF,TGTGCCAGCAGTGAAATTTCAGGGGGCGACCACTATGGCTACACCTTC
TRBD1,TRBJ1-4,.,TRBV6-4,CASSVDRDEKLFF,TGTGCCAGCAGCGTCGACAGGGATGAAAAACTGTTTTTT
.,TRBJ1-1,.,TRBV7-6,CASSYSAYGNTEAFF,TGTGCCAGCAGTTATAGCGCCTACGGGAACACTGAAGCTTTCTTT
.,TRBJ2-7,.,TRBV6-1,CASSVAGTAGSYEQYF,TGTGCCAGCAGTGTCGCCGGGACCGCCGGGAGCTACGAGCAGTACTTC
TRBD2,TRBJ2-7,few,TRBV6-5,CASSYSSGGAYEQYF,TGTGCCAGCAGTTACTCTAGCGGGGGGGCCTACGAGCAGTACTTC
TRBD1,TRBJ2-7,.,TRBV24-1,CATSDRGTGGSLYEQYF,TGTGCCACCAGTGACAGGGGGACAGGGGGCTCCCTCTACGAGCAGTACTTC
.,TRBJ1-5,.,TRBV6-1,CASSEGRRAQPQHF,TGTGCCAGCAGTGAAGGCCGCAGGGCTCAGCCCCAGCATTTT
.,TRBJ2-7,.,TRBV3-1/TRBV3-2,CATEGGTYEQYF,TGTGCCACGGAAGGGGGTACCTACGAGCAGTACTTC
TRBD1,TRBJ2-3,.,TRBV18,CASSRDRAADTQYF,TGTGCCAGCTCGAGGGACAGGGCGGCAGATACGCAGTATTTT
.,TRBJ1-1,.,TRBV7-3,CASSSTTANTEAFF,TGTGCCAGCAGCTCGACGACAGCGAACACTGAAGCTTTCTTT
TRBD1,TRBJ2-7,.,TRBV6-1,CASSPQGYEQYF,TGTGCCAGCAGTCCACAGGGGTACGAGCAGTACTTC
TRBD1,TRBJ1-2,.,TRBV28,CASSRQGGNYGYTF,TGTGCCAGCAGTCGACAGGGCGGTAACTATGGCTACACCTTC
TRBD1,TRBJ1-2,.,TRBV9,CASSVDRGDGYTF,TGTGCCAGCAGCGTAGACAGGGGCGATGGCTACACCTTC
TRBD1,TRBJ1-1,few,TRBV29-1,CSGQQGRTEAFF,TGCAGCGGCCAACAGGGGCGGACTGAAGCTTTCTTT
TRBD1,TRBJ1-3,.,TRBV9,CASSVLQGAGNTIYF,TGTGCCAGCAGCGTTCTACAGGGGGCTGGAAACACCATATATTTT
.,TRBJ1-1,.,TRBV19,CASSIGFVTGRNTEAFF,TGTGCCAGTAGTATAGGGTTCGTAACGGGGAGGAACACTGAAGCTTTCTTT
TRBD1,TRBJ2-7,.,TRBV19,CASSPLQGVGEQYF,TGTGCCAGTAGCCCCCTGCAGGGGGTCGGAGAGCAGTACTTC
.,TRBJ2-2,.,TRBV19,CATQGRTGELFF,TGTGCCACCCAGGGTCGCACCGGGGAGCTGTTTTTT
.,TRBJ2-7,.,TRBV11-3,CASSFETRRAPEREQYF,TGTGCCAGCAGCTTCGAGACCAGGCGGGCCCCCGAACGCGAGCAGTACTTC
.,TRBJ1-5,.,TRBV28,CASSFRPPSVDSNQPQHF,TGTGCCAGCAGTTTCCGCCCTCCTAGTGTGGATAGCAATCAGCCCCAGCATTTT
.,TRBJ2-7,.,TRBV7-9,CASSPGGQLYEQYF,TGTGCCAGCAGCCCCGGGGGACAGCTCTACGAGCAGTACTTC
.,TRBJ1-1,.,TRBV9,CASSVSADTEAFF,TGTGCCAGCAGCGTATCGGCGGACACTGAAGCTTTCTTT
.,TRBJ2-7,few,TRBV4-2,CASSQEAQGREQYF,TGTGCCAGCAGCCAAGAGGCGCAGGGCCGCGAGCAGTACTTC
.,TRBJ2-7,.,TRBV11-3,CASSTGSYEQYF,TGTGCCAGCAGTACAGGATCCTACGAGCAGTACTTC
.,TRBJ1-6,.,TRBV18,CASSSAGSRSSPLHF,TGTGCCAGCTCCTCCGCGGGCTCACGGAGTTCACCCCTCCACTTT
TRBD1,TRBJ1-4,once,TRBV2,CASSPPDRGLVEKLFF,TGTGCCAGCAGTCCACCGGACAGGGGATTGGTTGAAAAACTGTTTTTT